Shown below are 10 T cell receptor beta chains from a single sample sequenced in a study of chemoradiotherapy in HPV16-positive cancers. Data came from immunoSEQ multiplex PCR; TCRdb stores just in-frame clones and leaves some out. The sample shows roughly 6,900 clones, roughly 80% of them seen only once. The specimen was collected from a patient who underwent chemoradiotherapy. All receptors derive from a human donor with HPV-associated anogenital cancer.

This clone was seen only once. V is TRBV5-6 and J is TRBJ1-5; D gene unclear. Germline CDR1 SGHDT, CDR2 YYEEEE. V was shortened by 10 bases and J by 1 base, with 21 bases between the two germline ends. The CDR3 runs 16 residues. The chain's CDR3 is CALLKLTCLSNQPQHF. CDR3 coding DNA: TGTGCCCTCTTAAAACTCACGTGTCTGAGCAATCAGCCCCAGCATTTT.

The V gene is TRBV4-1, the J gene TRBJ1-2; a weak D match, TRBD1 (6 bases). V was pared by 4 bases and J by 2 bases, with 14 bases between. Germline CDR1 and CDR2: MGHRA and YSYEKL. This CDR3 contains 15 residues. The CDR3 DNA reads as TGCGCCAGCAGCCCGTATTTGGGACACAACTATGGCTACACCTTC. Translating gives CASSPYLGHNYGYTF.

The chain couples TRBV5-1 to TRBJ1-2; no definite D call. CDR1 SGHRS and CDR2 YFSETQ come from the germline V gene. With 4 bases removed from V and 2 bases from J, the gap between germline ends came to 9 bases. CDR3 length: 13 amino acids. The CDR3 region is CASSPTRNYGYTF. For the CDR3, the DNA is TGCGCCAGCAGCCCGACAAGAAACTATGGCTACACCTTC. Full variable domain (remainder filled in from reference TRBV5-1 and TRBJ1-2): KAGVTQTPRYLIKTRGQQVTLSCSPISGHRSVSWYQQTPGQGLQFLFEYFSETQRNKGNFPGRFSGRQFSNSRSEMNVSTLELGDSALYLCASSPTRNYGYTFGSGTRLTVV.

This clone came up a few times. The chain couples TRBV5-8 to TRBJ2-1, with 7 nucleotides matching TRBD1. CDR1 SGHTS and CDR2 YDEGEE come from the germline V gene. V lost 5 bases, J lost 0 bases, and 5 bases stayed unmatched. The length of the CDR3 is 15 residues. As DNA, the CDR3 is TGTGCCAGCAGGAAACAGGGGTTCTCCTACAATGAGCAGTTCTTC. Its translation: CASRKQGFSYNEQFF.

V usage is TRBV5-6 and J usage is TRBJ1-2, with TRBD1 identical over 7 bases. Germline CDR1 reads SGHDT; CDR2 reads YYEEEE. The ends lost 4 bases at V and 4 bases at J; junction bases unmatched: 13. CDR3 length: 16 amino acids. The CDR3 loop is CASSLWGQPGGYGYTF. As DNA, the CDR3 is TGTGCCAGCAGCCTATGGGGACAGCCCGGTGGCTATGGCTACACCTTC. Drawing the rest from reference TRBV5-6 and TRBJ1-2, the complete variable domain is DAGVTQSPTHLIKTRGQQVTLRCSPKSGHDTVSWYQQALGQGPQFIFQYYEEEERQRGNFPDRFSGHQFPNYSSELNVNALLLGDSALYLCASSLWGQPGGYGYTFGSGTRLTVV.

The gene calls are TRBV19 and TRBJ2-2; TRBD2 is a possible D gene (6 bases). V lost 5 bases and J 5 bases, leaving 12 bases between the germline ends. From germline, CDR1 is LNHDA and CDR2 SQIVND (reference sequence). This CDR3 is built from 14 residues. The CDR3 sequence: CASSWDFATGELFF. The CDR3 DNA reads as TGTGCCAGTAGTTGGGACTTCGCGACCGGGGAGCTGTTTTTT.

The chain combines TRBV2 with TRBJ2-5; D is ambiguous. V was pared by 1 base and J by 4 bases, with 10 bases between. Germline CDR1 SNHLY, CDR2 FYNNEI. This CDR3 spans 14 amino acids. CDR3 DNA sequence: TGTGCCAGCAGTGAAGAGGGTCCCTCAGAGACCCAGTACTTC. Translated: CASSEEGPSETQYF.

This clone was detected once. The chain combines TRBV10-3 with TRBJ2-7, with D possibly matching TRBD1 (5 bases). Deletions cut 4 bases from V and 1 base from J, with 11 bases between. This CDR3 is built from 14 residues. Germline CDR1 and CDR2: ENHRY and SYGVKD. As DNA, the CDR3 is TGTGCCATCAGTGGGGGCAGCATATCCTACGAGCAGTACTTC. It encodes CAISGGSISYEQYF.

The chain joins TRBV30 to TRBJ2-3, with 9 bases identical to TRBD2. The ends lost 0 bases at V and 5 bases at J; junction bases unmatched: 6. The germline gives CDR1 GTSNPN, CDR2 SVGIG (reference sequence). This CDR3 region has 15 residues. The chain's CDR3 is CAWSVGAGGLDTQYF. CDR3 coding DNA: TGTGCCTGGAGTGTCGGAGCGGGGGGACTAGATACGCAGTATTTT.

The chain uses TRBV2 and TRBJ1-1, with 10 bases that match TRBD1. Trimming at V came to 6 bases and at J to 3 bases, leaving 10 bases not matched to a gene. CDR1 and CDR2 (germline): SNHLY, FYNNEI. This CDR3 region has 16 residues. CDR3 sequence: CASRRQGAGGDTEAFF. CDR3 bases: TGTGCCAGCAGACGACAGGGGGCGGGCGGCGACACTGAAGCTTTCTTT.